This record concerns one T cell receptor beta chain sequence. The antigen is not known. In germline, CDR1 is LGHDT, CDR2 YNNKEL (reference sequence). This CDR3 region has 17 residues. The trim removed 6 bases at V and 11 bases at J, leaving 18 bases unmatched. The entry originates in a study of T cell responses to AZD1222 COVID-19 vaccine. Study results and limitations: It should be noted that donors were predominantly white British and more often female, and clonal diversity was possibly underestimated. Reports indicate that nearly half of spike-specific TCRs are directed at unmutated variant regions. Researchers took repertoire samples only after the peak T cell response had come.

Sequenced by immunoSEQ multiplex PCR; TCRdb stores in-frame clones only, minus some. In the table there are approximately 140,000 clones, approximately 90% of which are singletons. The chain combines TRBV3-1 (or the pseudogene TRBV3-2) with TRBJ1-6; 8 positions agree with TRBD1. Specimen: peripheral blood, collected 28 days after the second AZD1222 dose. The TCR originated in an adult who received the AZD1222 COVID-19 vaccine. CDR3 coding DNA: TGTGCCAGCAGTCTAGGATTAGGGACAGGAATATTGACACCCCTCCACTTT. Its protein is CASSLGLGTGILTPLHF.